This T cell receptor beta chain was sequenced for a study of blood T cells in healthy people across ages (dated by TCRdb to between 2015 and 2016). About the investigation overall: In model experiments, template switching captured roughly one uniquely barcoded TCR beta cDNA molecule for every two T cells. Using deep sequencing normalized with unique cDNA molecular identifiers, the study measured how TCR beta repertoire diversity changes with age. Donors were grouped into four age groups: young (average 16 years), middle-aged (about 40), aged (around 60) and long-lived (around 80). To avoid experimental bias, donors of different ages were randomly spread across the sequencing lanes. Two additional independent replicas of 1 million unique cDNA reads from the same blood draw were analyzed for two donors (one aged 18 to 30 and one aged 80 or older).

In its sample, this clonotype was seen once. The specificity of this receptor is unknown. The input lacks base qualities; no much larger clone sits a single base away. One read offers little support. After removal of 7 bases from V and 5 bases from J, the junction retains 12 bases not matched to a gene. The CDR3 numbers 15 residues from cysteine through phenylalanine. Of all the DNA, just the CDR3 is kept, 45 bases in frame from base 1. The donors were roughly 39 Caucasian individuals from Russia, aged roughly 6 to 100 years, who were systemically healthy. Approximately 10 milliliters of peripheral blood were collected from each donor into EDTA-treated Vacutainer tubes. Ficoll-Paque density-gradient centrifugation was used to isolate PBMCs, with at least 6.5 million per sample. Trizol reagent was used to extract total RNA from PBMCs, with at least 6 micrograms per sample. For every donor, flow cytometry on a PBMC aliquot measured the percentage of naive CD45RAhigh/CD27high T cells.

Results and caveats for the whole study, not just this receptor: Compared with the aged group, more naive CD4+ T cells, fewer expanded clones and increased TCR diversity were shown by the long-lived group, suggesting age selection. The CMV infection status of donors was not known, potentially confounding age-related changes in expanded clonotypes. Observed TCR beta diversity correlated strongly with the percentage of naive T cells measured by flow cytometry. Conclusive comparison of naive and antigen-experienced compartments was prevented by the profiling of bulk unsorted PBMCs. Estimates of total diversity based on one million sequenced T cells were regarded as lower bounds and as underestimates. Observed TCR beta diversity per million T cells fell roughly linearly with age, and a significant reduction was already apparent by age around 40.

Libraries were built with 5' RACE. The run used an Illumina HiSeq 2500. The second PCR ran for about 6 to 11 cycles and used a J-beta primer mix along with a sample-barcoded 5' primer. Each TCR beta cDNA molecule received a unique molecular identifier from a template-switch 5' adaptor carrying 12 random nucleotides. At least 2.5 million CDR3-containing paired-end reads were obtained from each sample. All of the RNA was converted into first-strand cDNA using the Mint cDNA synthesis kit, with a TRBC-specific oligonucleotide serving as the primer. After uracil-DNA glycosylase treatment, a first 18-cycle PCR used universal primers M1SS and BC2_uni_R on all cDNA. In the original analysis: For normalization, 1 million high-quality reads, each with a distinct molecular identifier, were randomly selected from each sample. Instead of being binned into consensus sequences, reads that shared molecular identifiers were thrown out. MiTCR, run with a Q25 quality threshold and the strictest error-elimination algorithm, handled CDR3 identification, clonotype clustering and error correction. A nonparametric unseen species model using Euler transformation provided a lower-bound estimate of total TCR beta diversity. TCRdb trimmed public reads at Q25 via fastp, called clones via MiXCR and kept in-frame beta chains. Merged by CDR3 protein, the rows form single entries marked with the most common genes and DNA. The V and J calls were not made by the authors but by TCRdb's processing. This sample is represented by fewer than 900,000 distinct CDR3 sequences; about 34% of them were singletons. Clones ranked in the top ten supply approximately 13% of the sample.

The chain was built from TRBV12-3 or TRBV12-4 and TRBJ1-1; the central 8 bases match TRBD1. This clonotype originated in a young man in good health. Sequencing was carried out using blood. In nucleotide form, the sequence is TGTGCCAGCAATGCGACAGGGGTCGGGGGTACTGAAGCTTTCTTT. This translates into CASNATGVGGTEAFF.